This T cell receptor (beta chain) emerged from a study of shared clonotypes between healthy human individuals. At a deep level, the assay was run. Sequencing used immunoSEQ multiplex PCR; TCRdb keeps in-frame clones, though not all of them. This sample has some 500,000 clones; roughly 85% occur once, and the top ten carry over 9.5%. The donors, all of them Caucasian adults, lived in Nashville, Tennessee. Genomic DNA for unsorted samples was obtained from approximately 100 million PBMCs. The CDR3 consists of 15 residues. Trimming cost V 1 base and J 6 bases, with 16 bases left between them. Germline values: CDR1 SGHVS, CDR2 FNYEAQ.

The sample taken for sequencing was PBMCs. This TCR derives from a middle-aged woman in good health. Some clones in this sample may be carry-over from other donors' samples. The V gene is TRBV7-6, the J gene TRBJ2-7; D is possibly TRBD2 (5 bases). CDR3 amino acids: CASSLGSDEGGEQYF. In DNA form, the CDR3 reads TGTGCCAGCAGCTTAGGATCGGATGAGGGTGGCGAGCAGTACTTC. The entire variable domain, with the rest obtained from reference TRBV7-6 and TRBJ2-7, is as follows: GAGVSQSPRYKVTKRGQDVALRCDPISGHVSLYWYRQALGQGPEFLTYFNYEAQQDKSGLPNDRFSAERPEGSISTLTIQRTEQRDSAMYRCASSLGSDEGGEQYFGPGTRLTVT.